What follows are 30 T cell receptor beta chains derived from one specimen sequenced in a study of T cell responses to AZD1222 COVID-19 vaccine. The method was immunoSEQ multiplex PCR; TCRdb's version includes in-frame clones alone and lacks a portion of them. The sample carries roughly 120,000 clones, roughly 84% recorded once. The sequencing used peripheral blood, collected on day 0 of AZD1222 vaccination. Every receptor here comes from an adult in good health.

This chain links TRBV2 with TRBJ2-3; unclear D gene. This CDR3 has 10 amino acids. V gave up 11 bases and J gave up 3 bases, with 6 bases separating them. CDR1 SNHLY and CDR2 FYNNEI come from the germline V gene. The CDR3 DNA sequence: TGTGCCTGGGGAACAGATACGCAGTATTTT. This sequence encodes CAWGTDTQYF.

This chain links TRBV27 with TRBJ2-1; 12 nucleotides match TRBD2. The CDR3 loop spans 15 amino acids. Trimming at V came to 10 bases and at J to 7 bases, leaving 11 bases not matched to a gene. Germline V lookup: CDR1 MNHEY, CDR2 SMNVEV (reference sequence). CDR3 sequence reads: CATSPASGGANEQFF. The CDR3 nucleotides read TGTGCCACCTCTCCTGCTAGCGGGGGGGCGAATGAGCAGTTCTTC.

This clone was seen just once. The rearrangement joins TRBV14 to TRBJ2-2; D is perhaps TRBD2 (5 bases). This CDR3 is 17 amino acids long. V was clipped by 0 bases and J by 1 base, with 12 bases between them. Per the germline V gene, CDR1 is SGHDN and CDR2 is FVKESK. The CDR3 spells CASSQESPRGNTGELFF. The CDR3 bases are TGTGCCAGCAGCCAAGAATCACCTCGGGGGAACACCGGGGAGCTGTTTTTT.

The chain couples TRBV30 to TRBJ2-3; 7 nucleotides line up with TRBD1. After removal of 1 base from V and 2 bases from J, the junction contained 6 bases not matched to a gene. CDR3 length: 15 amino acids. Germline V gene data show CDR1 as GTSNPN and CDR2 as SVGIG (reference sequence). This CDR3 reads CAWSGATGTTDTQYF. The CDR3 DNA sequence: TGTGCCTGGAGTGGGGCGACAGGGACCACAGATACGCAGTATTTT.

J is TRBJ1-6 and V is TRBV25-1; D remains ambiguous. Germline V gene lookup returns CDR1 MGHDK and CDR2 SYGVNS. The V gene lost 3 bases and the J gene lost 10 bases, with 13 bases spanning the gap. The CDR3 contains 14 residues. CDR3 amino acids: CASSEGPWGSPLHF. CDR3 nucleotides: TGTGCCAGCAGTGAGGGTCCGTGGGGATCACCCCTCCACTTT. The variable domain in full, with the rest retrieved from reference TRBV25-1 and TRBJ1-6, is EADIYQTPRYLVIGTGKKITLECSQTMGHDKMYWYQQDPGMELHLIHYSYGVNSTEKGDLSSESTVSRIRTEHFPLTLESARPSHTSQYLCASSEGPWGSPLHFGNGTRLTVT.

This chain joins TRBV6-5 and TRBJ2-1, with a weak D call TRBD1 (6 bases). The V gene's germline CDR1 is MNHEY and CDR2 SVGAGI. The CDR3 extends over 15 amino acids. Trimming cost V 6 bases and J 0 bases, with 12 bases left between them. In DNA form, the CDR3 reads TGTGCCAGCAGACCCGGGACAACCTCCTACAATGAGCAGTTCTTC. Its translation: CASRPGTTSYNEQFF.

The V call is TRBV28, the J call TRBJ2-7; D perhaps matches TRBD1 (6 bases). The CDR3 totals 14 residues. Looked up from germline, CDR1 is MDHEN and CDR2 is SYDVKM. Trimming removed 4 bases from V and 2 bases from J, with 12 bases in between. CDR3 residues: CASSYRAQPYEQYF. Here the CDR3 DNA reads TGTGCCAGCAGTTACAGGGCACAGCCCTACGAGCAGTACTTC.

The J gene is TRBJ2-1, the V gene TRBV28; 8 bases are a match to TRBD2. Germline CDR1 is MDHEN and CDR2 is SYDVKM. The CDR3 runs to 15 residues. J was trimmed by 4 bases and V by 8 bases; bases with no gene match: 10. The CDR3 DNA reads TGTGCCAGCCACACCCCGGGACTAGGATACAATGAGCAGTTCTTC. Its protein product is CASHTPGLGYNEQFF.

The gene calls are TRBV5-1 and TRBJ2-3, with 10 bases lining up with TRBD2. This CDR3 is 16 amino acids long. V shed 5 bases and J 5 bases; nucleotides not matched to a gene: 11. CDR1 is SGHRS and CDR2 is YFSETQ in the germline V gene. CDR3 nucleotide sequence: TGCGCCAGCAGATACAGCGGGGGGGTCACACGAGATACGCAGTATTTT. This encodes CASRYSGGVTRDTQYF.

This chain links TRBV6-5 with TRBJ1-5; D might be TRBD1 (5 bases). Trimming shortened V by 5 bases and J by 3 bases, and 8 bases separated the two germline ends. CDR3 length: 13 amino acids. CDR1 and CDR2 from the germline V gene are MNHEY and SVGAGI. The CDR3 DNA reads TGTGCCAGCAGTACAGGTATCAATCAGCCCCAGCATTTT. It encodes CASSTGINQPQHF.

Only one count was recorded for this clone. CDR3 coding DNA: TGCGCCAGCATTGGTGGGGCCAACGTCCTGACTTTC. Amino acid sequence: CASIGGANVLTF. The chain couples TRBV5-1 to TRBJ2-6; no reliable D call. There are 12 residues in the CDR3. V was shortened by 6 bases and J by 3 bases, with 4 bases between the two germline ends. Germline CDR1 SGHRS, CDR2 YFSETQ.

The chain recombines TRBV28 with TRBJ1-6; no clear D gene. Trimming took off 3 bases at V and 8 bases at J, with 5 bases between the two ends. Germline values: CDR1 MDHEN, CDR2 SYDVKM. The length of the CDR3 is 12 residues. CDR3 loop: CASSLRDSPLHF. CDR3 in DNA: TGTGCCAGCAGTTTGAGGGATTCACCCCTCCACTTT.

V usage is TRBV4-2 and J usage is TRBJ2-6; D is undetermined. The CDR3 is made up of 16 amino acids. Germline assignment: CDR1 LGHNA and CDR2 YNFKEQ. Between the trimmed V and J ends, which lost 0 bases and 0 bases, there was a span of 6 bases. The CDR3 is CASSQDPDSGANVLTF. As DNA, the CDR3 is TGTGCCAGCAGCCAAGATCCTGACTCTGGGGCCAACGTCCTGACTTTC.

The V gene is TRBV11-2, the J gene TRBJ2-5, with a weak D call TRBD2 (5 bases). Trimming stripped 5 bases from V and 5 bases from J, with 6 bases between. Germline loops: CDR1 SGHAT, CDR2 FQNNGV. CDR3 size: 11 residues. CDR3 nucleotide sequence: TGTGCCAGCAGCCCGGGGGAGACCCAGTACTTC. Translating gives CASSPGETQYF.

The chain links TRBV9 to TRBJ1-6; D is perhaps TRBD1 (5 bases). The germline V gene encodes CDR1 SGDLS and CDR2 YYNGEE. This CDR3 has 13 residues. The ends were cut back, 4 bases at V and 9 bases at J, with 11 bases in the middle. CDR3 in DNA: TGTGCCAGCAGCTCCCAGGGCGGTTCACCCCTCCACTTT. Residues: CASSSQGGSPLHF.

The chain carries TRBV27 and TRBJ1-6, with D hard to call. V lost 3 bases, J lost 10 bases, and 13 bases lay in between. Per germline, CDR1 MNHEY and CDR2 SMNVEV (reference sequence). The length of the CDR3 is 14 residues. Here the CDR3 reads CASSFGVGESPLHF. CDR3 DNA sequence: TGTGCCAGCAGTTTCGGGGTCGGGGAATCACCCCTCCACTTT.

The chain is built from TRBV5-8 and TRBJ2-7, with D uncertain. CDR3 length equals 15 residues. The ends were cut back, 7 bases at V and 3 bases at J, with 20 bases in the middle. Germline CDR1 reads SGHTS; CDR2 reads YDEGEE. CDR3 DNA: TGTGCCAGCTTTACGACCGGCGTTTCAGACTACGAGCAGTACTTC. Translation gives CASFTTGVSDYEQYF. The whole variable domain, remainder taken from reference TRBV5-8 and TRBJ2-7, is EAGVTQSPTHLIKTRGQQATLRCSPISGHTSVYWYQQALGLGLQFLLWYDEGEERNRGNFPPRFSGRQFPNYSSELNVNALELEDSALYLCASFTTGVSDYEQYFGPGTRLTVT.

This chain links TRBV6-2 or TRBV6-3 with TRBJ2-6; the match to TRBD1 covers 7 bases. With V trimmed by 4 bases and J by 1 base, 1 base remained unmatched. Germline CDR1 MNHEY, CDR2 SVGEGT. The CDR3 contains 15 residues. CDR3 amino acids: CASSSTGSGANVLTF. CDR3 coding DNA: TGTGCCAGCAGTTCGACAGGGTCTGGGGCCAACGTCCTGACTTTC.

The gene calls are TRBV12-3 or TRBV12-4 and TRBJ1-2, with D maybe TRBD1 (5 bases). Deletions cut 3 bases from V and 7 bases from J, with 6 bases between. This CDR3 has 11 residues. DNA for the CDR3: TGTGCCAGCAGTTTGGGACCTGGCTACACCTTC. It encodes CASSLGPGYTF.

This sequence joins TRBV5-6 and TRBJ2-7, with 10 bases identical to TRBD1. Germline CDR1 reads SGHDT; CDR2 reads YYEEEE. The CDR3 is made up of 14 amino acids. J was trimmed by 2 bases and V by 3 bases; bases with no gene match: 2. As DNA, the CDR3 is TGTGCCAGCAGCTGGGACAGGGGTACCTACGAGCAGTACTTC. This encodes CASSWDRGTYEQYF.

The gene calls are TRBV7-6 and TRBJ2-2; D tentatively reads TRBD1 or TRBD2 (5 bases each). The CDR3 is 15 amino acids. From germline, CDR1 is SGHVS and CDR2 FNYEAQ. Trimming took off 6 bases at V and 8 bases at J, with 19 bases between the two ends. The CDR3 bases are TGTGCCAGCAGTTCCCGGGGACGACCTAGGGGGGAGCTGTTTTTT. It translates to CASSSRGRPRGELFF.

J is TRBJ1-2 and V is TRBV2; D gene unclear. This CDR3 is built from 13 residues. Germline CDR1 reads SNHLY; CDR2 reads FYNNEI. Trimming took 5 bases from V and 8 from J, leaving 15 bases between them. The CDR3 region is CASSLVTGYGYTF. The CDR3 DNA is TGTGCCAGCAGTCTAGTCACTGGATACGGCTACACCTTC.

The V and J genes are TRBV27 and TRBJ1-1; no clear D gene. Trimming took off 8 bases at V and 5 bases at J, with 15 bases between the two ends. This CDR3 region has 13 residues. Germline V lookup: CDR1 MNHEY, CDR2 SMNVEV (reference sequence). The CDR3 reads CASAPGRKTEAFF. As DNA, the CDR3 is TGTGCCAGCGCCCCCGGGAGAAAAACTGAAGCTTTCTTT.

This chain connects TRBV20-1 to TRBJ1-2; D gene unclear. This CDR3 has 11 amino acids. The V end was cut by 1 base, the J end by 14 bases, with 14 bases between. Germline loops: CDR1 DFQATT, CDR2 SNEGSKA (reference sequence). The CDR3 region is CSARALGRETF. The CDR3 DNA is TGCAGTGCTAGAGCCCTTGGAAGAGAAACCTTC.

The genes are TRBV6-6 and TRBJ2-1, with D perhaps TRBD1 (5 bases). The CDR3 covers 16 residues. Trimming removed 6 bases from V and 0 bases from J, with 15 bases in between. CDR1 MNHNY and CDR2 SVGAGI come from the germline V gene (reference sequence). The DNA of the CDR3 is TGTGCCAGCAGGCCCTCCAGGACAATCTCCTACAATGAGCAGTTCTTC. Its protein is CASRPSRTISYNEQFF.

The J gene is TRBJ1-5, the V gene TRBV5-8; the D gene is possibly TRBD1 (5 bases). Trimming took 4 bases from V and 2 from J, leaving 13 bases between them. CDR1 and CDR2 from the germline V gene are SGHTS and YDEGEE. The CDR3 extends over 15 amino acids. The CDR3 DNA is TGTGCCAGCAGCCCACGTTGGGGCGGCAATCAGCCCCAGCATTTT. Translation: CASSPRWGGNQPQHF. Filled out from reference TRBV5-8 and TRBJ1-5, the complete variable domain reads EAGVTQSPTHLIKTRGQQATLRCSPISGHTSVYWYQQALGLGLQFLLWYDEGEERNRGNFPPRFSGRQFPNYSSELNVNALELEDSALYLCASSPRWGGNQPQHFGDGTRLSIL.

This rearrangement joins TRBV7-8 to TRBJ2-3, with D hard to call. V shed 8 bases and J shed 2 bases, with 14 bases lying between them. The CDR3 runs 14 residues. CDR1 and CDR2 from the germline V gene are SGHVS and FQNEAQ. The CDR3 DNA reads as TGTGCCAGCGCGGATCTAGGGTACACAGATACGCAGTATTTT. Its translation is CASADLGYTDTQYF.

The rearrangement links TRBV19 to TRBJ1-1; D is unclear. The V gene lost 5 bases and the J gene lost 0 bases, with 13 bases spanning the gap. The CDR3 length is 15 residues. Germline V lookup: CDR1 LNHDA, CDR2 SQIVND (reference sequence). The CDR3 bases are TGTGCCAGTAGTTCTCCGGGATCCCTGAACACTGAAGCTTTCTTT. This encodes CASSSPGSLNTEAFF.

The chain employs TRBV5-5 and TRBJ1-2; no clear D gene. Germline CDR1 reads SGHKS; CDR2 reads YYEKEE (reference sequence). CDR3 length: 14 amino acids. V gave up 0 bases and J gave up 0 bases, with 6 bases separating them. CDR3 DNA sequence: TGTGCCAGCAGCTTGGGGGGAGCTAACTATGGCTACACCTTC. Translation: CASSLGGANYGYTF.

This chain links TRBV19 with TRBJ1-5; 9 bases match TRBD1. Germline assignment: CDR1 LNHDA and CDR2 SQIVND (reference sequence). V lost 6 bases, J lost 4 bases, and 1 base stayed unmatched. The CDR3 length is 13 residues. The CDR3 protein is CASRQGANQPQHF. The CDR3 region has the DNA TGTGCCAGTAGACAGGGGGCAAATCAGCCCCAGCATTTT.